This TCR beta chain was sequenced in a study of cytomegalovirus exposure and HLA in healthy donors. Study summary: Earlier work reported 100 million or so unique TCR beta sequences from about 200 million T cells. Overall study findings and caveats: Follow-up analysis later connected one missense variant in DCLRE1C with trimming of TCR beta V- and J-genes. A prior analysis recorded that most TCR beta V segments were productive about 87% or about 30% of the time.

The CDR3 runs to 16 residues. The V gene's germline CDR1 is SNHLY and CDR2 FYNNEI. The V end lost 7 bases, the J end lost 3 bases, and 19 bases lay between the germline ends. The PCR had 60 Vbeta and 13 Jbeta primers. Sequencing used immunoSEQ multiplex PCR; TCRdb keeps in-frame clones, though not all of them. The repertoire holds more than 95,000 clones, with around 80% as singletons. For this clone: Its specificity is not known.

The rearrangement joins TRBV2 to TRBJ2-1; a possible D gene is TRBD1 (5 bases). The sequencing sample was made of PBMCs. This TCR derives from a man aged 25-45 years in good health and CMV-seropositive. The CDR3 region is CASTSAEGVFYNEQFF. Here the CDR3 DNA reads TGTGCCAGCACCTCGGCCGAAGGGGTTTTCTACAATGAGCAGTTCTTC.